This T cell receptor beta chain was recovered during a study of early stage breast cancer tumors. Normal breast often needed roughly 90-320 mg of tissue for enough DNA. Germline V gene lookup returns CDR1 MNHEY and CDR2 SVGAGI. V gave up 6 bases and J gave up 1 base; unmatched junction bases: 2. The CDR3 length is 13 residues. TCRdb's table, derived via immunoSEQ multiplex PCR, lists solely in-frame clones and lacks some. The sample records approximately 6,400 clones, around three quarters being singletons. This chain joins TRBV6-5 and TRBJ1-2; 7 positions match TRBD1. This receptor was obtained from a person aged 65 to 85 with breast cancer. The specimen was normal breast tissue next to the tumor. This CDR3 reads CASSRQGNYGYTF. The CDR3 region has the DNA TGTGCCAGCAGCCGACAGGGTAACTATGGCTACACCTTC.